The text below deals with one TCR beta chain. Its specificity is not known. CDR1 MGHRA and CDR2 YSYEKL come from the germline V gene. After removal of 2 bases from V and 5 bases from J, the junction contained 6 bases not matched to a gene. CDR3 length: 16 amino acids. This sample stems from a study of cytomegalovirus exposure and HLA in healthy donors. The study, taken as a whole, reports: Most observed TCR sequences were rare, whereas some public TCRs were detected in many donors. Cytomegalovirus association was listed for about 170 TCR beta chains.

Primers: 60 Vbeta forward and 13 Jbeta reverse. The repertoire was sequenced with immunoSEQ multiplex PCR; TCRdb's copy has only in-frame clones and lacks some. The data show around 220,000 clones, with roughly 84% seen just once and 1.1% to 1.5% held by the top ten. The source material was PBMCs. This clonotype was sampled from a girl between 5 and 17 years old in good health and CMV-seronegative. The rearrangement joins TRBV4-1 to TRBJ2-3; 11 nucleotides agree with TRBD2. The CDR3 region is CASSQTLAGGLDTQYF. The CDR3 DNA is TGCGCCAGCAGCCAAACCTTAGCGGGAGGGCTAGATACGCAGTATTTT.